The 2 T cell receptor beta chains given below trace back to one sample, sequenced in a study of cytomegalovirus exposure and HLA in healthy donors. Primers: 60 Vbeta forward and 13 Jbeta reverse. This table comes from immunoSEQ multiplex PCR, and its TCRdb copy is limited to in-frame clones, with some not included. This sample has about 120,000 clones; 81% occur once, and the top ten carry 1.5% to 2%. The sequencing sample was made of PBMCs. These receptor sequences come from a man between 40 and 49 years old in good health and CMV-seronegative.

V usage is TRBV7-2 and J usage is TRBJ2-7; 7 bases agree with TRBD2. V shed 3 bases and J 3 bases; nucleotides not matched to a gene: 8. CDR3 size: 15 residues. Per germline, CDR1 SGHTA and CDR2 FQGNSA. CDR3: CASSLGGISYYEQYF. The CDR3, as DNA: TGTGCCAGCAGCTTGGGGGGGATCTCCTACTACGAGCAGTACTTC.

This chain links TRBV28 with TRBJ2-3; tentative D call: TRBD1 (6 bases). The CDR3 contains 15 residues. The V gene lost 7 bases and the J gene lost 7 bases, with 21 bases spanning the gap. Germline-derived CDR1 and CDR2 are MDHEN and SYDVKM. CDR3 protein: CASTQGGTAGHTQYF. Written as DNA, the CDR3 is TGTGCCAGCACTCAAGGGGGAACAGCAGGCCATACGCAGTATTTT.